This T cell receptor (beta chain) was sequenced for a study of glioma-infiltrating T cells after dendritic cell vaccination. About the study: At biweekly intervals, patients got three intradermal dendritic cell vaccine injections.

The CDR3 has 13 amino acids. Germline V gene data show CDR1 as GTSNPN and CDR2 as SVGIG (reference sequence). V was cut by 5 bases and J by 1 base, with 10 bases left in between. This table comes from immunoSEQ multiplex PCR, and its TCRdb copy is limited to in-frame clones, with some not included. The data show over 55,000 clones, 81% seen once. The clonotype comes from a human donor with glioblastoma. The sample here was blood, taken before dendritic cell vaccination. The rearrangement uses TRBV30 and TRBJ2-3; D is uncertain. The CDR3 loop reads CAWGLKGTDTQYF. The CDR3 bases are TGTGCCTGGGGGCTTAAAGGCACAGATACGCAGTATTTT.